The clone carrying this TCR beta chain was counted many times. The target antigen is unknown. The source of the sample is a study of identical twins. General observations from the study: Memory repertoires showed no such pattern, whereas abundant cord blood beta clonotypes carried fewer insertions. Among beta out-of-frame sequences, excess sharing between twins appeared weaker.

cDNA molecules carried unique molecular identifiers, and template switching added a universal primer site. MiXCR was run by TCRdb on the 5' RACE reads, yielding one entry per CDR3 protein. This sample has 150,000 or so distinct CDR3 sequences, with under 4.5% found just once. Sequenced input: memory T cells sorted from blood. The sequence was collected from a young man in good health.

This CDR3 is CATSDFGGYTQYF. The DNA of the CDR3 is TGTGCCACCAGTGATTTTGGGGGGTATACGCAGTATTTT. V and J are TRBV24-1 and TRBJ2-3; tentative D call: TRBD2 (6 bases). Germline assignment: CDR1 KGHDR and CDR2 SFDVKD. V was clipped by 1 base and J by 7 bases, with 8 bases between them. The CDR3 loop spans 13 amino acids.